This T cell receptor beta chain was observed in a study of blood T cells in healthy people across ages. Study-level points and caveats: It was the long-lived donors that had more naive CD4+ cells and higher diversity than aged donors. Roughly linearly, TCR beta diversity per million T cells fell as age increased.

This clonotype occurred a few times. Antigen: not known. CDR3 length equals 13 residues. V gave up 8 bases and J gave up 4 bases, with 16 bases separating them. Germline V gene lookup returns CDR1 SQVTM and CDR2 ANQGSEA. Healthy Caucasian individuals from Russia aged roughly 6 to 90 served as donors. For the second PCR, which ran for roughly 6 to 12 cycles, a sample-barcoded 5' primer and a J-beta primer mix were used. TCRdb recomputed calls from the 5' RACE reads with MiXCR, one row per CDR3 protein. Of 780,000 or so distinct CDR3 sequences listed, about 55% were seen once; the top ten hold roughly 37%.

This receptor was identified in an elderly man in good health. The V and J genes are TRBV29-1 and TRBJ2-3, with a weak D call TRBD2 (5 bases). Sequenced material: blood. The CDR3 loop reads CSTSPGVADTQYF. The CDR3 DNA is TGCAGCACTTCCCCCGGGGTCGCAGATACGCAGTATTTT.